A selection of T cell receptor beta chains follows, all from one sample in a study of T cells in Graves' hyperthyroidism and ophthalmopathy. TCRdb called the multiplex PCR reads again in MiXCR, with one record for every CDR3 protein. The data contain roughly 700,000 distinct CDR3 sequences, 11% to 15% of them singletons. Sequenced material: blood. All receptors come from a woman under 30 with Graves' hyperthyroidism. Each CDR3 is given with its conserved first and last residue. A D gene is named only where the DNA matches it firmly. The size entry is marked missing in some rows and otherwise reads once, few, many or a size class.

CDR3aa,CDR3nt,d_gene,v_gene,abundance,j_gene
CSARVQPSGRRGELFF,TGCAGTGCTAGAGTTCAGCCTAGCGGGAGGAGGGGGGAGCTGTTTTTT,TRBD2,TRBV20-1,many,TRBJ2-2
CASSPRAGTAEKLFF,TGTGCCAGCAGCCCTAGGGCCGGGACTGCCGAAAAACTGTTTTTT,-,TRBV7-2,-,TRBJ1-4
CASSQTSTASSYNSPLHF,TGCGCCAGCAGCCAAACGTCGACAGCAAGCTCCTATAATTCACCCCTCCACTTT,-,TRBV4-1,few,TRBJ1-6
CASSESYYSNQPQHF,TGCGCCAGCAGTGAGTCCTATTATAGCAATCAGCCCCAGCATTTT,-,TRBV10-2,many,TRBJ1-5
CASAAAGTGDNEQYF,TGCGCCAGTGCCGCCGCCGGGACAGGAGACAACGAGCAGTACTTC,TRBD1,TRBV4-1,many,TRBJ2-7
CASSFMGPRGPNSNQPQHF,TGTGCCAGCAGTTTTATGGGCCCCAGGGGACCAAATAGCAATCAGCCCCAGCATTTT,-,TRBV27,few,TRBJ1-5
CASQSNTGELFF,TGCGCCAGCCAGAGCAACACCGGGGAGCTGTTTTTT,-,TRBV10-2,-,TRBJ2-2
CASSVDSHRGYTF,TGTGCCAGCAGCGTAGATAGCCACCGGGGCTACACCTTC,-,TRBV9,-,TRBJ1-2
CASSFPGGPGELFF,TGTGCCAGCAGCTTTCCCGGGGGCCCCGGGGAGCTGTTTTTT,-,TRBV11-3,-,TRBJ2-2
CASSQRPPQGWVLVNTQYF,TGTGCCAGCAGCCAAAGGCCCCCACAGGGGTGGGTTTTGGTGAATACGCAGTATTTT,TRBD1,TRBV7-3,few,TRBJ2-3
CASSDRGDSGNTIYF,TGTGCCAGCAGTGACCGAGGGGACTCTGGAAACACCATATATTTT,-,TRBV2,many,TRBJ1-3
CASSDLTTRVVADTQYF,TGTGCCAGCAGTGACCTAACGACCAGGGTGGTCGCAGATACGCAGTATTTT,-,TRBV25-1,few,TRBJ2-3
CASSQVGGRGFAEQFF,TGCGCCAGCAGCCAAGTCGGCGGGAGGGGGTTTGCTGAGCAGTTCTTC,TRBD2,TRBV4-3,many,TRBJ2-1
CSARSQGAGAFF,TGCAGTGCTAGAAGTCAGGGGGCCGGTGCTTTCTTT,TRBD1,TRBV20-1,many,TRBJ1-1
CASSVHRVFMNTEAFF,TGTGCCAGCAGCGTCCACAGGGTTTTTATGAACACTGAAGCTTTCTTT,-,TRBV11-2,many,TRBJ1-1
CAISGQGQSAGTQYF,TGTGCCATCAGTGGCCAGGGACAGAGTGCAGGGACCCAGTACTTC,TRBD1,TRBV10-3,few,TRBJ2-5
CASSIEGIGELFF,TGTGCCAGTAGTATTGAGGGGATCGGGGAGCTGTTTTTT,-,TRBV19,-,TRBJ2-2
CSARDPTSAYEQYF,TGCAGTGCTAGAGATCCGACTAGCGCCTACGAGCAGTACTTC,TRBD2,TRBV20-1,many,TRBJ2-7
CASSLYGLGSYNSPLHF,TGTGCCAGCAGCTTATATGGGCTAGGTTCCTATAATTCACCCCTCCACTTT,-,TRBV7-3,many,TRBJ1-6
CASSSWGSAGELFF,TGTGCCAGTAGTTCGTGGGGGTCAGCCGGGGAGCTGTTTTTT,-,TRBV19,few,TRBJ2-2
CASSPQENPTIGYTF,TGTGCCAGCAGCCCGCAGGAAAACCCAACTATTGGCTACACCTTC,-,TRBV4-2,few,TRBJ1-2
CATSRDYGTEIYGYTF,TGTGCCACCAGCAGAGATTACGGGACAGAGATTTATGGCTACACCTTC,TRBD1,TRBV15,few,TRBJ1-2
CASSKGRTGQHEQYF,TGTGCCAGCAGTAAAGGCAGGACAGGGCAACACGAGCAGTACTTC,TRBD1,TRBV6-1,many,TRBJ2-7
CASSIGLGRYEQYF,TGTGCCAGTAGTATCGGGCTGGGACGCTACGAGCAGTACTTC,-,TRBV19,few,TRBJ2-7
CASSPDRDKQFF,TGTGCCAGCTCACCCGACAGGGACAAGCAGTTCTTC,TRBD1,TRBV18,few,TRBJ2-1
CASSPLSSGVTDTQYF,TGTGCCAGCTCACCCTTATCTAGCGGGGTCACAGATACGCAGTATTTT,TRBD2,TRBV18,few,TRBJ2-3
CASSFGQALTNEKLFF,TGTGCCAGCAGCTTTGGACAGGCTCTAACTAATGAAAAACTGTTTTTT,TRBD1,TRBV5-4,few,TRBJ1-4
CASSESGQRGLALHEQFF,TGTGCCAGCAGTGAATCTGGACAAAGGGGACTAGCGTTACATGAGCAGTTCTTC,TRBD2,TRBV25-1,-,TRBJ2-1
CASERDKEGNQPQHF,TGTGCCAGCGAGCGGGACAAGGAGGGGAATCAGCCCCAGCATTTT,-,TRBV2,-,TRBJ1-5
CASSRMILISIDTQYF,TGTGCCAGTAGCCGGATGATCCTCATCTCGATTGATACGCAGTATTTT,-,TRBV19,few,TRBJ2-3
CASSLGLLGGQVYSPLHF,TGTGCCAGCAGCTTAGGGTTGTTGGGGGGACAGGTCTACTCACCCCTCCACTTT,TRBD1,TRBV7-2,-,TRBJ1-6
CASKGQAYRSPLHF,TGTGCCAGTAAGGGACAGGCTTATCGTTCACCCCTCCACTTT,TRBD1,TRBV19,-,TRBJ1-6
CASSLLGNYGYTF,TGTGCCAGCAGTTTATTGGGGAACTATGGCTACACCTTC,-,TRBV27,many,TRBJ1-2
CASSQVPGQRSGELFF,TGTGCCAGCAGCCAAGTACCGGGACAGCGGTCCGGGGAGCTGTTTTTT,TRBD1,TRBV3-1,few,TRBJ2-2
CASRSGEHFTDTQYF,TGTGCCAGCAGGTCAGGGGAACATTTCACAGATACGCAGTATTTT,-,TRBV28,many,TRBJ2-3
CATSRDTRSEQYF,TGTGCCACCAGCAGAGATACAAGGTCCGAGCAGTACTTC,-,TRBV15,-,TRBJ2-7
CASSPGLAGVRAGELFF,TGTGCCAGCTCACCAGGACTAGCGGGAGTGCGCGCCGGGGAGCTGTTTTTT,TRBD2,TRBV18,many,TRBJ2-2
CASSQDSSWETQYF,TGTGCCAGCAGCCAAGATAGCAGTTGGGAGACCCAGTACTTC,-,TRBV14,many,TRBJ2-5
CASSVRQGWKEKLFF,TGTGCCAGCAGCGTCCGACAGGGGTGGAAGGAAAAACTGTTTTTT,TRBD1,TRBV7-9,few,TRBJ1-4
CASSQVGWETQYF,TGCGCCAGCAGCCAAGTAGGATGGGAGACCCAGTACTTC,-,TRBV4-1,many,TRBJ2-5
CASSPRRQGRNSPLHF,TGTGCCAGCAGCCCGCGACGACAGGGCCGTAATTCACCCCTCCACTTT,TRBD1,TRBV11-2,many,TRBJ1-6
CSAPGLGHSNQPQHF,TGCAGTGCTCCAGGGTTAGGACACAGCAATCAGCCCCAGCATTTT,-,TRBV20-1,many,TRBJ1-5
CATSISRDTQYF,TGTGCCACCAGCATTTCCAGAGATACGCAGTATTTT,-,TRBV15,-,TRBJ2-3
CASSFLTVDGYTF,TGTGCCAGCAGTTTCTTGACAGTCGATGGCTACACCTTC,-,TRBV28,many,TRBJ1-2
CASTRGGAPSYNEQFF,TGTGCCAGCACCCGGGGGGGAGCCCCCTCCTACAATGAGCAGTTCTTC,TRBD2,TRBV11-2,few,TRBJ2-1
CASSSPTGTSGTDTQYF,TGTGCCAGCAGTTCACCCACCGGGACTAGCGGTACAGATACGCAGTATTTT,TRBD2,TRBV12-3/TRBV12-4,-,TRBJ2-3